This entry concerns a single TCR beta chain. Its antigen remains unidentified. This specimen comes from a study of OX40 agonist ivuxolimab in advanced cancers. Study in general: An agonistic anti-OX40 (CD134) antibody, ivuxolimab, was used to treat the patients. The study enrolled dose-escalation patients with hepatocellular carcinoma, melanoma, renal cell or head and neck cancer. Broader study findings: Some nonresponders additionally presented with little normalized T-cell clonal expansion. In the 0.1 to 3.0 mg/kg range, CD4+ and CD8+ blood T cells had expanded clonally by week 6.

Measured with immunoSEQ multiplex PCR; TCRdb has only the in-frame clones, and not every one. Among tens of thousands of clones listed, about 89% were seen once. Sequenced material: CD4+ or CD8+ T cells sorted from blood, taken in a trial of the OX40 agonist ivuxolimab. The receptor's source is an adult with an advanced solid tumor such as melanoma, head and neck, liver or kidney cancer.

CDR3 nucleotide sequence: TGTGCCAGCAGCGTAGGAGCAGGGTTTAGCGAGCAGTACTTC. Translation gives CASSVGAGFSEQYF. V is TRBV9 and J is TRBJ2-7; perhaps TRBD1 as D (5 bases). There are 14 residues in the CDR3. Germline CDR1 SGDLS, CDR2 YYNGEE. V was cut by 0 bases and J by 6 bases, with 13 bases left in between.